Following are 24 T cell receptor beta chains from one sample sequenced in a study of beta chain features in type 1 diabetes. Study outcomes and limitations: Among patients with Type 1 diabetes, TCRB CDR3s were moderately but significantly shorter in every one of the four CD4+ subsets.

Their antigen targets remain unknown. Every isolated RNA sample was fully reverse transcribed, so sequencing captured expressed TCRB transcripts. Libraries were prepared by immunoSEQ multiplex PCR; TCRdb keeps only in-frame clonotypes and omits some of them. The sample includes about 390,000 clones, 8.5% to 10% of them seen just once. Sample: central memory CD4+ T cells from blood. All receptors come from a young man with type 1 diabetes.

The sample holds a few counts of this clone. The J gene is TRBJ2-5, the V gene TRBV9, with 7 bases identical to TRBD2. Germline-derived CDR1 and CDR2 are SGDLS and YYNGEE. J lost 1 base, V lost 0 bases, and 6 bases had no gene match. The CDR3 spans 16 residues. The CDR3 DNA reads as TGTGCCAGCAGCGTAGCTGGAGGGGAGGGCCAAGAGACCCAGTACTTC. Its translation: CASSVAGGEGQETQYF.

This clone was seen many times. The V gene is TRBV5-5, the J gene TRBJ2-2, with TRBD1 as a possible D gene (5 bases). Germline CDR1 reads SGHKS; CDR2 reads YYEKEE (reference sequence). V was pared by 1 base and J by 5 bases, with 6 bases between. The length of the CDR3 is 13 residues. CDR3 amino acids: CASSLKGTGELFF. The DNA for the CDR3 is TGTGCCAGCAGCTTGAAGGGGACCGGGGAGCTGTTTTTT. Using reference TRBV5-5 and TRBJ2-2 for the parts outside the CDR3, the full variable domain is DAGVTQSPTHLIKTRGQQVTLRCSPISGHKSVSWYQQVLGQGPQFIFQYYEKEERGRGNFPDRFSARQFPNYSSELNVNALLLGDSALYLCASSLKGTGELFFGEGSRLTVL.

This clone was picked up many times. The chain has TRBV28 and TRBJ2-7, with no clear D. CDR1 is MDHEN and CDR2 is SYDVKM in the germline V gene. The germline V and J ends were trimmed by 6 bases and 1 base, with 4 bases remaining between them. CDR3 length: 11 amino acids. CDR3 protein: CASSGSYEQYF. CDR3 DNA: TGTGCCAGCAGCGGATCCTACGAGCAGTACTTC.

The chain combines TRBV6-6 with TRBJ1-1, with D perhaps TRBD1 (6 bases). CDR3 length: 15 residues. Trimming stripped 6 bases from V and 0 bases from J, with 14 bases between. Germline lookup yields CDR1 MNHNY and CDR2 SVGAGI (reference sequence). The DNA for the CDR3 is TGTGCCAGCAGCCACAGGGACGGCTTGAACACTGAAGCTTTCTTT. This sequence encodes CASSHRDGLNTEAFF.

This clone was seen more than once but under ten times. The chain recombines TRBV2 with TRBJ2-1; 12 bases map to TRBD2. The CDR3 extends over 13 amino acids. Germline V gives CDR1 SNHLY, CDR2 FYNNEI. After removal of 4 bases from V and 8 bases from J, the junction contained 0 bases not matched to a gene. The CDR3 sequence: CASSGLAGDEQFF. The CDR3 DNA is TGTGCCAGCAGTGGACTAGCGGGAGATGAGCAGTTCTTC.

This clone was picked up a small number of times. This rearrangement joins TRBV7-9 to TRBJ2-7; a possible D gene is TRBD1 (5 bases). V dropped 8 bases and J dropped 1 base, with 12 bases sitting between them. Germline lookup yields CDR1 SEHNR and CDR2 FQNEAQ (reference sequence). The CDR3 consists of 13 residues. Here the CDR3 DNA reads TGTGCCAGCGGTCGGCAGGGTTCCTACGAGCAGTACTTC. Its protein product is CASGRQGSYEQYF.

The table lists this clone with a few counts. The chain joins TRBV5-5 to TRBJ2-5; TRBD2 matches at 10 bases. The CDR3 is 15 residues long. J was trimmed by 9 bases and V by 2 bases; bases with no gene match: 10. Germline-derived CDR1 and CDR2 are SGHKS and YYEKEE (reference sequence). For the CDR3, the DNA is TGTGCCAGCAGCTTAATGGGACTAGCGAGCCAGGCCCAGTACTTC. As protein: CASSLMGLASQAQYF.

Regarding this clone: Distinct nucleotide sequences in the sample also encode this CDR3. The V gene is TRBV6-5, the J gene TRBJ1-5; a possible D gene is TRBD1 (5 bases). From germline, CDR1 is MNHEY and CDR2 SVGAGI. The length of the CDR3 is 15 residues. V lost 0 bases to trimming and J lost 7 bases, with 13 bases between them. In nucleotides, the CDR3 is TGTGCCAGCAGTTACTCGAGATGGGGGAGACAGCCCCAGCATTTT. Encoded protein: CASSYSRWGRQPQHF.

This rearrangement joins TRBV6-6 to TRBJ2-7, with TRBD1 matching over 9 bases. The germline V gene encodes CDR1 MNHNY and CDR2 SVGAGI (reference sequence). Trimming removed 0 bases from V and 9 bases from J; junction bases left unmatched: 12. The CDR3 is 16 residues long. The CDR3 sequence: CASSYSSGTGLGGQYF. The CDR3 nucleotides read TGTGCCAGCAGTTACTCGTCTGGGACAGGGTTAGGTGGGCAGTACTTC.

This clone was detected only a few times. V and J are TRBV9 and TRBJ1-3, with a weak D call TRBD1 (5 bases). Trimming removed 4 bases from V and 10 bases from J, with 12 bases in between. Germline CDR1 reads SGDLS; CDR2 reads YYNGEE. This CDR3 contains 12 residues. DNA of the CDR3: TGTGCCAGCAGCCTGGCGCAGGGAACCATATATTTT. Its translation: CASSLAQGTIYF.

This sequence joins TRBV5-1 and TRBJ1-2; maybe TRBD1 (6 bases). Germline assignment: CDR1 SGHRS and CDR2 YFSETQ. With 5 bases removed from V and 3 bases from J, the gap between germline ends came to 17 bases. This CDR3 has 15 residues. The CDR3 coding sequence is TGCGCCAGCAGTTCCGACACGGGACAATACTATGGCTACACCTTC. This codes for CASSSDTGQYYGYTF.

This clone was detected ten times or more. The gene calls are TRBV4-3 and TRBJ1-4; D may be TRBD1 (5 bases). This CDR3 has 18 amino acids. V gave up 0 bases and J gave up 7 bases, with 21 bases separating them. Germline CDR1 LGHNA, CDR2 YSLEER. CDR3 in amino acids: CASSQDPIRGRVGEKLFF. In DNA, the CDR3 is TGCGCCAGCAGCCAAGATCCAATACGTGGCAGGGTTGGTGAAAAACTGTTTTTT.

This clone has a count of ten or more. The V and J genes are TRBV7-9 and TRBJ2-3; D not resolved. CDR3 size: 15 residues. Trimming pared 5 bases from V and 6 bases from J, leaving 18 bases between. Germline V gives CDR1 SEHNR, CDR2 FQNEAQ (reference sequence). The CDR3, as DNA: TGTGCCAGCAGCCCCCTCTCCCCCGTGGGGGATACGCAGTATTTT. Residues: CASSPLSPVGDTQYF. Full variable domain (rest looked up from reference TRBV7-9 and TRBJ2-3): DTGVSQNPRHKITKRGQNVTFRCDPISEHNRLYWYRQTLGQGPEFLTYFQNEAQLEKSRLLSDRFSAERPKGSFSTLEIQRTEQGDSAMYLCASSPLSPVGDTQYFGPGTRLTVL.

The rearrangement links TRBV11-2 to TRBJ2-5, with D perhaps TRBD1 (5 bases). The CDR3 is made up of 16 amino acids. Trimming cost V 4 bases and J 3 bases, with 18 bases left between them. Germline V CDR1 and CDR2: SGHAT, FQNNGV. The CDR3 nucleotides are TGTGCCAGCAGCTCGTTTATCAGGGTCCGAGAAGAGACCCAGTACTTC. Its protein is CASSSFIRVREETQYF.

This chain links TRBV2 with TRBJ1-4; no clear D. V was trimmed by 4 bases and J by 0 bases, leaving 9 bases between them. Germline CDR1 is SNHLY and CDR2 is FYNNEI. The CDR3 spans 15 residues. The CDR3 sequence is CASSVDGTTNEKLFF. For the CDR3, the DNA is TGTGCCAGCAGTGTGGACGGTACAACTAATGAAAAACTGTTTTTT.

This clone was observed a handful of times. The chain recombines TRBV28 with TRBJ2-5, with 10 positions matching TRBD2. CDR3 length: 17 amino acids. The germline CDR1 and CDR2 sequences are MDHEN and SYDVKM. The J segment lost 6 bases and the V segment lost 6 bases, leaving 16 bases of the junction unmatched. CDR3 loop: CASSGGDSGRNRQTQYF. CDR3 in DNA: TGTGCCAGCAGCGGGGGTGATAGCGGGAGGAACAGGCAGACCCAGTACTTC.

This rearrangement joins TRBV5-1 to TRBJ2-2, with D perhaps given as TRBD1 or TRBD2 (6 bases each). The germline V gene has CDR1 SGHRS and CDR2 YFSETQ. V was pared by 2 bases and J by 2 bases, with 13 bases between. The CDR3 contains 16 residues. The CDR3 loop is CASSLGGGGNTGELFF. CDR3 sequence (DNA): TGCGCCAGCAGCTTAGGGGGAGGTGGTAACACCGGGGAGCTGTTTTTT. The full variable domain, its missing parts supplied by reference TRBV5-1 and TRBJ2-2, is KAGVTQTPRYLIKTRGQQVTLSCSPISGHRSVSWYQQTPGQGLQFLFEYFSETQRNKGNFPGRFSGRQFSNSRSEMNVSTLELGDSALYLCASSLGGGGNTGELFFGEGSRLTVL.

This clone was seen more than once but under ten times. This chain uses TRBV7-8 with TRBJ2-7; TRBD2 matches at 13 bases. In germline, CDR1 is SGHVS, CDR2 FQNEAQ. The J segment lost 1 base and the V segment lost 5 bases, leaving 14 bases of the junction unmatched. This CDR3 region has 19 residues. The CDR3 DNA reads TGTGCCAGCAGCCCCGGACTAGCGGGAGTTAGAAAGTTATCCTACGAGCAGTACTTC. It codes for CASSPGLAGVRKLSYEQYF.

This clone was recorded many times. This chain joins TRBV19 and TRBJ2-1; perhaps TRBD2 as D (5 bases). The germline CDR1 and CDR2 sequences are LNHDA and SQIVND (reference sequence). The CDR3 covers 12 residues. Trimming removed 3 bases at V and 13 bases at J, with 13 bases between. The CDR3 DNA reads TGTGCCAGTAGTATGAGGGTCGGGATTCAGTTCTTC. It yields the protein CASSMRVGIQFF.

This clone occurred a few times. The chain has TRBV15 and TRBJ2-1, with 7 bases identical to TRBD2. The V gene's germline CDR1 is LNHNV and CDR2 YYDKDF (reference sequence). The CDR3 is made up of 14 amino acids. The ends lost 5 bases at V and 8 bases at J; junction bases unmatched: 9. This chain's CDR3 is CATSPRREFDEQFF. CDR3 nucleotides: TGTGCCACCAGCCCGAGGCGGGAGTTCGATGAGCAGTTCTTC.

This clone has only a few counts. The chain employs TRBV29-1 and TRBJ2-3, with D maybe TRBD1 (7 bases). The V gene lost 7 bases and the J gene lost 5 bases, with 19 bases spanning the gap. CDR1 and CDR2 (germline): SQVTM, ANQGSEA. This CDR3 has 14 amino acids. The CDR3 region is CSAIGGGYIDTQYF. CDR3 DNA sequence: TGCAGCGCCATCGGAGGGGGCTATATAGATACGCAGTATTTT.

A few counts support this clone. V gene TRBV14 combines with J gene TRBJ2-7; the match to TRBD1 covers 7 bases. The V gene's germline CDR1 is SGHDN and CDR2 FVKESK. The CDR3 is made up of 14 amino acids. V shed 5 bases, J shed 4 bases, and the junction held 8 bases outside the gene matches. The CDR3 region is CASSVRQGPYEQYF. As DNA, the CDR3 is TGTGCCAGCAGCGTGCGACAGGGTCCTTACGAGCAGTACTTC.

A few counts support this clone. The chain has TRBV6-5 and TRBJ1-5; no clear D gene. The V gene's germline CDR1 is MNHEY and CDR2 SVGAGI. V lost 5 bases, J lost 5 bases, and 7 bases lay in between. The CDR3 totals 12 residues. CDR3 sequence: CASSELYQPQHF. Here the CDR3 DNA reads TGTGCCAGCAGTGAACTCTATCAGCCCCAGCATTTT.

This clone turned up a few times. This chain joins TRBV5-1 and TRBJ1-5; D remains ambiguous. In germline, CDR1 is SGHRS, CDR2 YFSETQ. The CDR3 is made up of 14 amino acids. Trimming cost V 0 bases and J 4 bases, with 8 bases left between them. The chain's CDR3 is CASSLVGENQPQHF. The CDR3 nucleotides are TGCGCCAGCAGCTTGGTTGGAGAGAATCAGCCCCAGCATTTT.